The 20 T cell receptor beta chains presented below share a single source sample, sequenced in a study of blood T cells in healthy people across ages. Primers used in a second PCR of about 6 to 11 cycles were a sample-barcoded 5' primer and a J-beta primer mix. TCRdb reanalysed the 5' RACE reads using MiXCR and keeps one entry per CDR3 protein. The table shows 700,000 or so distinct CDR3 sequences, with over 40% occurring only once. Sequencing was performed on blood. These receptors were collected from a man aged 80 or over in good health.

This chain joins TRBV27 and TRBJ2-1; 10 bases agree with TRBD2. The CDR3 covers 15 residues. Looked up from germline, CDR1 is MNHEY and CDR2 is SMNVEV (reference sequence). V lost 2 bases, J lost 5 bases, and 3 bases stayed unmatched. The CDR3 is CASSLRLAGDNEQFF. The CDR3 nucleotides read TGTGCCAGCAGTTTAAGGCTAGCGGGGGACAATGAGCAGTTCTTC.

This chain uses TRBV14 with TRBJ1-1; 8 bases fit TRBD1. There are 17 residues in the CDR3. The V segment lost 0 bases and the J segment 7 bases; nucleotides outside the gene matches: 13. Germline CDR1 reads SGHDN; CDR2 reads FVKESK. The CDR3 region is CASSQDLRTGRDGEAFF. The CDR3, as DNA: TGTGCCAGCAGCCAAGACTTGAGGACAGGGAGAGATGGTGAAGCTTTCTTT.

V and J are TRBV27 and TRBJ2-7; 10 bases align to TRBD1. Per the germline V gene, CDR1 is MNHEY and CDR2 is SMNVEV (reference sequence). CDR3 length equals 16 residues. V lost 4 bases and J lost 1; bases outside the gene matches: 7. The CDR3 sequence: CASSSPGQGNSYEQYF. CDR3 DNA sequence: TGTGCCAGCAGTTCACCGGGACAGGGGAATTCCTACGAGCAGTACTTC.

The CDR3 loop reads CASSPQESTDTQYF. In DNA form, the CDR3 reads TGTGCCAGCAGCCCACAGGAAAGCACAGATACGCAGTATTTT. The chain uses TRBV7-6 and TRBJ2-3; D possibly corresponds to TRBD1 (5 bases). The germline gives CDR1 SGHVS, CDR2 FNYEAQ. The CDR3 is 14 amino acids. V lost 5 bases and J 0 bases, leaving 9 bases between the germline ends.

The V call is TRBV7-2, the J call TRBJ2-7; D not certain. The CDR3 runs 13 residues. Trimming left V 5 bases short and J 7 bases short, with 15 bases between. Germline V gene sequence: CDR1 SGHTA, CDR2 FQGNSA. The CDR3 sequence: CASSGRWYNEQYF. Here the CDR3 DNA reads TGTGCCAGCAGCGGGCGCTGGTACAATGAGCAGTACTTC.

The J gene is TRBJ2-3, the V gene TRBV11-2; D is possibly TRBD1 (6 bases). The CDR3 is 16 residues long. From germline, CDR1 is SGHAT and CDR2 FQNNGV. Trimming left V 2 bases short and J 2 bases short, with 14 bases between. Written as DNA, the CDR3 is TGTGCCAGCAGCTTATCCAGGGGCTACTCCACAGATACGCAGTATTTT. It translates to CASSLSRGYSTDTQYF.

The CDR3 coding sequence is TGTGCCAGTACTCCGGGACTAGCGGCCAATGAGCAGTTCTTC. Translated, it gives CASTPGLAANEQFF. The genes are TRBV2 and TRBJ2-1; TRBD2 aligns across 11 bases. The CDR3 totals 14 residues. The germline CDR1 and CDR2 sequences are SNHLY and FYNNEI. The junction had 7 bases not matched to a gene; V was cut back by 9 bases and J by 6 bases.

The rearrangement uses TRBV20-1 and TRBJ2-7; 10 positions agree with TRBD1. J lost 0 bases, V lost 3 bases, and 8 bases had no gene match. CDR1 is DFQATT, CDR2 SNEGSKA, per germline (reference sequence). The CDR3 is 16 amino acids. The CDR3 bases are TGCAGTGCTAGGGCCCAGGGGACAGGGGTCTCCTACGAGCAGTACTTC. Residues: CSARAQGTGVSYEQYF.

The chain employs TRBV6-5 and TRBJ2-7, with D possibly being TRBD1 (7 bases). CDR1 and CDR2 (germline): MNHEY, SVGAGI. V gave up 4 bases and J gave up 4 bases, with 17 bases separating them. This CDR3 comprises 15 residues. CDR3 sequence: CASSSSRRDRYEQYF. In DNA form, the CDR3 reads TGTGCCAGCAGTTCCTCCAGGAGGGACAGATACGAGCAGTACTTC.

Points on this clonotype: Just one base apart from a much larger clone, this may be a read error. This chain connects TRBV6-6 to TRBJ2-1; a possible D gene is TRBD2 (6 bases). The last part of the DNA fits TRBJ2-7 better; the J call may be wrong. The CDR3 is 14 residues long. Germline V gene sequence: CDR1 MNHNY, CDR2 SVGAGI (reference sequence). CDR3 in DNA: TGTGCCAGCAGCTCTAGTGGGACTCCCAATGAGCAGTACTTC. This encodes CASSSSGTPNEQYF.

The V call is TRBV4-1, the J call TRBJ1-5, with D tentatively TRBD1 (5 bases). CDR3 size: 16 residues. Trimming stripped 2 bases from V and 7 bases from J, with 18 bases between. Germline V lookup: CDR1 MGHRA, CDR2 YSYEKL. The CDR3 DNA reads TGCGCCAGCAGCCAAAAGCCCCCTATCAGGGAGCAGCCCCAGCATTTT. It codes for CASSQKPPIREQPQHF.

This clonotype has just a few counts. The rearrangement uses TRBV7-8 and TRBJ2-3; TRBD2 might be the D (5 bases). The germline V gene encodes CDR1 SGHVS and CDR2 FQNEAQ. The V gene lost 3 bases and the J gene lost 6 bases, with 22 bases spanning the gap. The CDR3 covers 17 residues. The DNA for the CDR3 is TGTGCCAGCAGCTTGCAAGCGAGTGGGTTGAGGGTTGATACGCAGTATTTT. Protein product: CASSLQASGLRVDTQYF.

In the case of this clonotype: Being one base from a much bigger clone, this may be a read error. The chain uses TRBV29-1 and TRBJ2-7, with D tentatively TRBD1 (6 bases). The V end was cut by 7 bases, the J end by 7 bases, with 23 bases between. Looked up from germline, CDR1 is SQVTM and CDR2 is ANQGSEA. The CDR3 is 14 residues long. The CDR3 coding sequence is TGCAGCGCGGCGACAGGTATTATGTACAATGAGCAGTACTTC. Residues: CSAATGIMYNEQYF.

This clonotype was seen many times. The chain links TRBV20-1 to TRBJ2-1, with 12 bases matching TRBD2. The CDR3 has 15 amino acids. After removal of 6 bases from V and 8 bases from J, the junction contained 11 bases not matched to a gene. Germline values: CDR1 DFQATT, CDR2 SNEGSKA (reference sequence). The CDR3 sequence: CSAGIRLAGVDEQFF. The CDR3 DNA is TGCAGTGCGGGAATAAGACTAGCGGGAGTGGATGAGCAGTTCTTC.

In DNA form, the CDR3 reads TGTGCCATCAGGGGGGACACAAATAATTCACCCCTCCACTTT. It encodes CAIRGDTNNSPLHF. The genes are TRBV10-3 and TRBJ1-6; D might be TRBD1 (6 bases). This CDR3 comprises 14 residues. The germline V gene encodes CDR1 ENHRY and CDR2 SYGVKD. V shed 6 bases and J shed 5 bases, with 11 bases lying between them.

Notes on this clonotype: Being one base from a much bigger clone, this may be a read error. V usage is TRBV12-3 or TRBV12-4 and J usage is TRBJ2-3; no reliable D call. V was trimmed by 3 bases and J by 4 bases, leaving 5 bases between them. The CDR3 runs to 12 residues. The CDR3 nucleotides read TGTGCCAGCAGTTTTTATTCAGATACGCAGTATTTT. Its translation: CASSFYSDTQYF.

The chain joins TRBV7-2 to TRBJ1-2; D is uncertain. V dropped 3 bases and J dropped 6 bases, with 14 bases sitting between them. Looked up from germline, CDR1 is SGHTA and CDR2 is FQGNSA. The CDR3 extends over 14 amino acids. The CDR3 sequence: CASSFYFSEDGYTF. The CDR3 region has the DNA TGTGCCAGCAGCTTCTACTTCAGTGAGGATGGCTACACCTTC.

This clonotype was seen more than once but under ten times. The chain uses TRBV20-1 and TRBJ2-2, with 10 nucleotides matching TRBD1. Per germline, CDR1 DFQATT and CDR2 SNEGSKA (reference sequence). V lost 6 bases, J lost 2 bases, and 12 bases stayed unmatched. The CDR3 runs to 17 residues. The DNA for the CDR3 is TGCAGTGCCCCAATCCTGGGACAGGGGATTAACACCGGGGAGCTGTTTTTT. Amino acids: CSAPILGQGINTGELFF.

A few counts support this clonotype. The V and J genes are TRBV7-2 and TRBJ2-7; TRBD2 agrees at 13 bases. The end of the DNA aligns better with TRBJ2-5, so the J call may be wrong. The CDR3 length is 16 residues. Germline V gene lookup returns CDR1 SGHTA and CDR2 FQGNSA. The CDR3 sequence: CASSQLLAGGKETQYF. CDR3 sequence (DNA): TGTGCCAGCAGCCAACTACTAGCGGGGGGGAAGGAGACCCAGTACTTC.

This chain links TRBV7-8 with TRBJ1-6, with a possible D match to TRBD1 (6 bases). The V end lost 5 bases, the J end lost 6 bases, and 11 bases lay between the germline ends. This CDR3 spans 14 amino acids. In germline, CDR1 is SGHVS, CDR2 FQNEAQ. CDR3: CASSTDRSNSPLHF. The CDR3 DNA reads TGTGCCAGCAGCACTGACAGGAGTAATTCACCCCTCCACTTT.